This T cell receptor beta chain stems from a study of cytomegalovirus exposure and HLA in healthy donors. Study-level findings and limits: Some V segments, including TRBV6-2 and TRBV6-3, were excluded as indistinguishable.

The primer mix had 60 Vbeta and 13 Jbeta primers. Only in-frame clones appear in the TCRdb table, and some are missing; sequencing was by immunoSEQ multiplex PCR. This table lists about 170,000 clones. This CDR3 comprises 16 residues. Looked up from germline, CDR1 is MNHEY and CDR2 is SVGAGI. The V and J ends lost 0 bases and 4 bases respectively, with 15 bases between them. As to this clone: The antigen is not known.

The TCR sequence derives from a woman aged 18-29 years in good health and CMV-seropositive. The rearrangement joins TRBV6-5 to TRBJ1-2; D not certain. The specimen was PBMCs. The CDR3 coding sequence is TGTGCCAGCAGTTACTCGGTCGGGGTCCGCCCCTATGGCTACACCTTC. Residues: CASSYSVGVRPYGYTF.